What follows describes a single T cell receptor beta chain. This sample was included in a study of T cell changes during pregnancy in multiple sclerosis. Sequencing used immunoSEQ multiplex PCR; TCRdb keeps in-frame clones, though not all of them. The table lists roughly 47,000 clones, around 87% of them singletons. There are 14 residues in the CDR3. Trimming took 7 bases from V and 4 from J, leaving 16 bases between them. The germline V gene encodes CDR1 MNHEY and CDR2 SMNVEV (reference sequence). Sequenced here: CD8+ T cells from peripheral blood mononuclear cells, sampled in the second trimester of pregnancy. This rearrangement joins TRBV27 to TRBJ1-1, with D maybe TRBD1 (5 bases). The sequence derives from a female donor with multiple sclerosis, enrolled in a pregnancy study. In DNA, the CDR3 is TGTGCCAGCACATGGGCGGGGGGGTCCACTGAAGCTTTCTTT. Its protein product is CASTWAGGSTEAFF.